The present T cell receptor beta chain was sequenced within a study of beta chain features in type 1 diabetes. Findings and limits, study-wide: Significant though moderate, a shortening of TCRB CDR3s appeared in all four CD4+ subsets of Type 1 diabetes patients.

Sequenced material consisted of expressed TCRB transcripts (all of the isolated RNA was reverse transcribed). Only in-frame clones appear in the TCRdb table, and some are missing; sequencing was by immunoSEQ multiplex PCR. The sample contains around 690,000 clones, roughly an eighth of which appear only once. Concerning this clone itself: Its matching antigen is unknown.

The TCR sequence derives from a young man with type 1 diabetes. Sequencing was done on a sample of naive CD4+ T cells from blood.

CDR3: CASSHETGGYYEQYF. The CDR3 nucleotides are TGTGCCAGCAGTCACGAGACAGGGGGATACTACGAGCAGTACTTC. The chain uses TRBV4-2 and TRBJ2-7; 9 positions agree with TRBD1. Germline V gene data show CDR1 as LGHNA and CDR2 as YNFKEQ. The CDR3 contains 15 residues. With V trimmed by 6 bases and J by 3 bases, 9 bases remained unmatched.